This T cell receptor (beta chain) was identified in a study of control samples from healthy donors and cancer patients. Libraries were prepared by immunoSEQ multiplex PCR; TCRdb keeps only in-frame clonotypes and omits some of them. This table has about 42,000 clones, around four fifths appearing once. V was pared by 5 bases and J by 5 bases, with 16 bases of the junction left unmatched. The length of the CDR3 is 18 residues. Germline assignment: CDR1 SGHAT and CDR2 FQNNGV. This clonotype was obtained from a man between 60 and 75 years old in good health. The chain uses TRBV11-2 and TRBJ2-3; 10 positions match TRBD2. The source material was blood. The CDR3 reads CASSALGRGLAGVDTQYF. The DNA of the CDR3 is TGTGCCAGCAGCGCACTAGGGAGGGGGCTAGCGGGAGTAGATACGCAGTATTTT.